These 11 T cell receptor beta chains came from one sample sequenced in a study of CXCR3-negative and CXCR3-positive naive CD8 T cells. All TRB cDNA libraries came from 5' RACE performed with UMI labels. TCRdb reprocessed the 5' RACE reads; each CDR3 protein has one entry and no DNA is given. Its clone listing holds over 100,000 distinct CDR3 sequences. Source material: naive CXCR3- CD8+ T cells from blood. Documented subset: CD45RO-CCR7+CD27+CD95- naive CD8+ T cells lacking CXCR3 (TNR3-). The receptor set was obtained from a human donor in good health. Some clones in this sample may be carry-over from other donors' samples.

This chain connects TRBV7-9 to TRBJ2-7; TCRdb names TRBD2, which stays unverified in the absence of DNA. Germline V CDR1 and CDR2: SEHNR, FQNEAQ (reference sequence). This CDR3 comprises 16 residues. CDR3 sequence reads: CASSFSTGLADYEQYF.

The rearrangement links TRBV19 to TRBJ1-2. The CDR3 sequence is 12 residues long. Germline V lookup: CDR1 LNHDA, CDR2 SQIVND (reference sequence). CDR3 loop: CASMEEFYGYTF. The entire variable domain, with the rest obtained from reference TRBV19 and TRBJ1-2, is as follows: DGGITQSPKYLFRKEGQNVTLSCEQNLNHDAMYWYRQDPGQGLRLIYYSQIVNDFQKGDIAEGYSVSREKKESFPLTVTSAQKNPTAFYLCASMEEFYGYTFGSGTRLTVV.

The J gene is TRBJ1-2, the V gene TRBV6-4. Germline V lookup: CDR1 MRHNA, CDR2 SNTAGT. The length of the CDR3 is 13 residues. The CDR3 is CASSDSVSSGYTF.

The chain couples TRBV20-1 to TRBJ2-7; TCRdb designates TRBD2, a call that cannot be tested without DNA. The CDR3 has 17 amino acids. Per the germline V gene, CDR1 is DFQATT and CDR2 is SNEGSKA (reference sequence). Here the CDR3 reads CSASGTSPGEGLYEQYF.

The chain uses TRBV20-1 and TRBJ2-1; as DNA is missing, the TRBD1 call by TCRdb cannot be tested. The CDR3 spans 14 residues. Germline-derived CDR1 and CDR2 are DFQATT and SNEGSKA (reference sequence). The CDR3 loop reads CSARETPGAGLQFF.

The CDR3 sequence: CASSKDVTTTQEQYF. The rearrangement uses TRBV21-1 and TRBJ2-7. TRBV21-1 is shown as a pseudogene. The CDR3 has 15 residues.

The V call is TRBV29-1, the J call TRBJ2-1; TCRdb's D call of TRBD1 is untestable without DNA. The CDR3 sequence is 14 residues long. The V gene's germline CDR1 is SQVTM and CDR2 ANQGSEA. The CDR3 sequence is CSVPGGATYNEQFF.

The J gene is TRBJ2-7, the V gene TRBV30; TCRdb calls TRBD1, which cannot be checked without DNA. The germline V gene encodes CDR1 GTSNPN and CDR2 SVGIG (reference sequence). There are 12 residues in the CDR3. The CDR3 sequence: CAWADRDYEQYF.

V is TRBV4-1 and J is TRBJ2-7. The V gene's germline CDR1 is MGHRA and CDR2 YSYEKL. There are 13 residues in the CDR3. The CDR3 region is CASSQDGLYEQYF.

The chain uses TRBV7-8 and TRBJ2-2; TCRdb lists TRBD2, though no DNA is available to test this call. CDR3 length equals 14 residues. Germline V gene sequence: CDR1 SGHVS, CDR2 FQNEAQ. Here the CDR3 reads CASSPRTRPGELFF. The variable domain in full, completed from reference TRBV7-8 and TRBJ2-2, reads GAGVSQSPRYKVAKRGQDVALRCDPISGHVSLFWYQQALGQGPEFLTYFQNEAQLDKSGLPSDRFFAERPEGSVSTLKIQRTQQEDSAVYLCASSPRTRPGELFFGEGSRLTVL.

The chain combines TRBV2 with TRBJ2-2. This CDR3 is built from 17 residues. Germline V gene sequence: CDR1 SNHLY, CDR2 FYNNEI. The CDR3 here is CASSEYRGRPNTGELFF. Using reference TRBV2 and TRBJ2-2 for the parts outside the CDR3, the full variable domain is EPEVTQTPSHQVTQMGQEVILRCVPISNHLYFYWYRQILGQKVEFLVSFYNNEISEKSEIFDDQFSVERPDGSNFTLKIRSTKLEDSAMYFCASSEYRGRPNTGELFFGEGSRLTVL.